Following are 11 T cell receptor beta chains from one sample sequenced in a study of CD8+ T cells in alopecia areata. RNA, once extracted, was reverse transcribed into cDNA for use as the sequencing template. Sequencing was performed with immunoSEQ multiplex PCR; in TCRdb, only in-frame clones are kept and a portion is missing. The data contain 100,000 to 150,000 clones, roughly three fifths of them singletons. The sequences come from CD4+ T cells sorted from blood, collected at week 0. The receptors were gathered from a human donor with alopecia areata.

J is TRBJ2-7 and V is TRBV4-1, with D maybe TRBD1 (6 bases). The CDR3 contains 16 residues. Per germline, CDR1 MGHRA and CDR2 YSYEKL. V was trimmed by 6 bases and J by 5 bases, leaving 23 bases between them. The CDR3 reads CASRHGQRTEGDEQYF. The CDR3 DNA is TGCGCCAGCAGACACGGTCAGCGGACAGAGGGGGACGAGCAGTACTTC.

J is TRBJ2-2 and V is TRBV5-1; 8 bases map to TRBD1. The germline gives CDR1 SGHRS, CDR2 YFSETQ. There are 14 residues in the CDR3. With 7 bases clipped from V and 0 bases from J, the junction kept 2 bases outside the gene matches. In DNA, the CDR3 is TGCGCCAGCGGGGGACAGGCGAACACCGGGGAGCTGTTTTTT. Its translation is CASGGQANTGELFF.

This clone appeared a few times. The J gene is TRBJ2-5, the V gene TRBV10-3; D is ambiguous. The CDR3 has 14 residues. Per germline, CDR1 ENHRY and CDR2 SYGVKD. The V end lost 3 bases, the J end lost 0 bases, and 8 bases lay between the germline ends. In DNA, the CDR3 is TGTGCCATCAGTGAACGGCCTGACCAAGAGACCCAGTACTTC. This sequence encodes CAISERPDQETQYF.

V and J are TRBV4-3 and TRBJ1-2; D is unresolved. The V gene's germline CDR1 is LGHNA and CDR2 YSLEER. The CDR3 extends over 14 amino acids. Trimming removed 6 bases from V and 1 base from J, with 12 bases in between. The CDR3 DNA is TGCGCCAGCAGTCCGGTCAGTATTAACTATGGCTACACCTTC. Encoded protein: CASSPVSINYGYTF.

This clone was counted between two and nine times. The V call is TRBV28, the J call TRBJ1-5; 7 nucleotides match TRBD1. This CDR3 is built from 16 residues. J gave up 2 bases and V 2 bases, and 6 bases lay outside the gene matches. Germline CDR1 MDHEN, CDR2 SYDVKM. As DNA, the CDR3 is TGTGCCAGCAGTTTAGGCAGGGGGTTCGGCAATCAGCCCCAGCATTTT. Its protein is CASSLGRGFGNQPQHF.

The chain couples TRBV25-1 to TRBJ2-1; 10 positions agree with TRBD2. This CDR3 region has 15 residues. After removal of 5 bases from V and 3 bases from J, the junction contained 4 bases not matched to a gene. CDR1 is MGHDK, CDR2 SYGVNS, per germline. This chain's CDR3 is CASSPERGGYNEQFF. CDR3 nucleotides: TGTGCCAGCAGTCCCGAGCGGGGGGGCTACAATGAGCAGTTCTTC.

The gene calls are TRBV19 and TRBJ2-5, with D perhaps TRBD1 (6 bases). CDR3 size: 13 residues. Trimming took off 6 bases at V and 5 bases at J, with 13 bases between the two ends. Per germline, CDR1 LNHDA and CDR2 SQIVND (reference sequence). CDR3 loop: CASRIQGSETQYF. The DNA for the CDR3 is TGTGCCAGTAGAATACAGGGCTCCGAGACCCAGTACTTC.

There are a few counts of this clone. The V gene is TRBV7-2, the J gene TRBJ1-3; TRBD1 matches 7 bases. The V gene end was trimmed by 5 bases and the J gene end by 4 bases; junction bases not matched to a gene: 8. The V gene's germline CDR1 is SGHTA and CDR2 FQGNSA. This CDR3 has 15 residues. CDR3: CASSPRQGTGNTIYF. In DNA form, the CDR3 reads TGTGCCAGCAGCCCAAGACAGGGAACAGGAAACACCATATATTTT.

The CDR3 DNA reads as TGTGCCAGCAGCGCGCGGTTTACAGGGAACACTGAAGCTTTCTTT. It yields the protein CASSARFTGNTEAFF. The rearrangement joins TRBV7-2 to TRBJ1-1; D is perhaps TRBD1 (5 bases). Germline V CDR1 and CDR2: SGHTA, FQGNSA. V was clipped by 5 bases and J by 1 base, with 14 bases between them. CDR3 length: 15 amino acids.

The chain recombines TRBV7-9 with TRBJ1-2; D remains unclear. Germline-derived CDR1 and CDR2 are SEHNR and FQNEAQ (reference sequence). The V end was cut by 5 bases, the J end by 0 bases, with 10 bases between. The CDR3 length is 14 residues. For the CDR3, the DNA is TGTGCCAGCAGCCCCGGCGATGCTAACTATGGCTACACCTTC. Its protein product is CASSPGDANYGYTF.

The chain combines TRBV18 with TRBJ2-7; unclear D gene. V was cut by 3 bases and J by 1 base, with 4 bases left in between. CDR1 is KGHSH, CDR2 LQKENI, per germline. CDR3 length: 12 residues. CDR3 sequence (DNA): TGTGCCAGCTCACCTACATCCTACGAGCAGTACTTC. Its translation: CASSPTSYEQYF.